Listed here are 16 T cell receptor beta chains from one sample, sequenced in a study of T cell changes during pregnancy in multiple sclerosis. Here immunoSEQ multiplex PCR was the method, and the copy in TCRdb shows in-frame clones only, minus some. The data contain tens of thousands of clones, approximately 92% of them singletons. This specimen consisted of peripheral blood, obtained after pregnancy. These receptors all come from a female donor with multiple sclerosis, enrolled in a pregnancy study.

The chain recombines TRBV13 with TRBJ2-1, with TRBD2 matching 12 bases. CDR1 and CDR2 (germline): PRHDT, FYEKMQ (reference sequence). The CDR3 totals 18 residues. The V gene end was trimmed by 3 bases and the J gene end by 5 bases; junction bases not matched to a gene: 11. The CDR3 reads CASSFPTSGSLGDNEQFF. For the CDR3, the DNA is TGTGCCAGCAGCTTTCCGACTAGCGGGAGTTTGGGGGACAATGAGCAGTTCTTC.

This clone was detected only once. This sequence joins TRBV5-4 and TRBJ1-1; 7 nucleotides line up with TRBD1. CDR1 is SGHNT, CDR2 YYREEE, per germline (reference sequence). CDR3 length: 14 amino acids. V shed 2 bases and J 6 bases; nucleotides not matched to a gene: 7. CDR3 in amino acids: CASSFDRVGAEAFF. CDR3 sequence (DNA): TGTGCCAGCAGCTTCGACAGGGTAGGGGCTGAAGCTTTCTTT. Supplemented by reference TRBV5-4 and TRBJ1-1, the full variable domain reads ETGVTQSPTHLIKTRGQQVTLRCSSQSGHNTVSWYQQALGQGPQFIFQYYREEENGRGNFPPRFSGLQFPNYSSELNVNALELDDSALYLCASSFDRVGAEAFFGQGTRLTVV.

This chain joins TRBV6-1 and TRBJ1-1, with D perhaps TRBD1 (5 bases). Trimming pared 5 bases from V and 0 bases from J, leaving 13 bases between. The CDR3 has 15 residues. Germline-derived CDR1 and CDR2 are MNHNS and SASEGT. CDR3 in DNA: TGTGCCAGCAGTCAGGGCTTGGGGATGAACACTGAAGCTTTCTTT. Translation: CASSQGLGMNTEAFF.

CDR3 amino acids: CSVVYGNTIYF. DNA for the CDR3: TGCAGCGTTGTCTATGGAAACACCATATATTTT. The J gene is TRBJ1-3, the V gene TRBV29-1; D uncertain. Trimming took 4 bases from V and 3 from J, leaving 4 bases between them. This CDR3 comprises 11 residues. Germline V gives CDR1 SQVTM, CDR2 ANQGSEA. The full variable domain, its missing parts supplied by reference TRBV29-1 and TRBJ1-3, is SAVISQKPSRDICQRGTSLTIQCQVDSQVTMMFWYRQQPGQSLTLIATANQGSEATYESGFVIDKFPISRPNLTFSTLTVSNMSPEDSSIYLCSVVYGNTIYFGEGSWLTVV.

The chain recombines TRBV7-9 with TRBJ1-1, with 9 bases fitting TRBD1. Germline trimming cut 5 bases from V and 6 bases from J; bases unmatched to any gene: 7. In germline, CDR1 is SEHNR, CDR2 FQNEAQ (reference sequence). The CDR3 spans 14 residues. The CDR3 region is CASSQWTGEAEAFF. As DNA, the CDR3 is TGTGCCAGCAGCCAATGGACAGGGGAGGCTGAAGCTTTCTTT.

This chain uses TRBV6-5 with TRBJ1-1, with D hard to call. Germline CDR1 MNHEY, CDR2 SVGAGI. The V end was cut by 2 bases, the J end by 4 bases, with 8 bases between. This CDR3 has 13 amino acids. In nucleotides, the CDR3 is TGTGCCAGCAGTTACGAGCGACGCACTGAAGCTTTCTTT. This encodes CASSYERRTEAFF.

This sequence joins TRBV29-1 and TRBJ2-5, with 12 bases that match TRBD1. V trimming: 4 bases; J trimming: 5 bases; junction bases outside the gene matches: 5. This CDR3 spans 14 amino acids. The germline gives CDR1 SQVTM, CDR2 ANQGSEA. The CDR3 loop reads CSVGGTGGLETQYF. The CDR3 nucleotides are TGCAGCGTTGGAGGGACAGGGGGCCTCGAGACCCAGTACTTC.

The chain couples TRBV6-1 to TRBJ1-2; D is perhaps TRBD1 (6 bases). Trimming shortened V by 6 bases and J by 10 bases, and 12 bases separated the two germline ends. Germline V gene sequence: CDR1 MNHNS, CDR2 SASEGT. The CDR3 runs 11 residues. The CDR3 DNA reads as TGTGCCAGCAGAAAACAGGGATCCTACACCTTC. Residues: CASRKQGSYTF.

This chain joins TRBV5-4 and TRBJ2-3, with TRBD2 as a possible D gene (6 bases). The CDR3 sequence is 16 residues long. The germline V gene has CDR1 SGHNT and CDR2 YYREEE (reference sequence). V gave up 4 bases and J gave up 6 bases, with 21 bases separating them. CDR3: CASSLRRRGMGDTQYF. In nucleotides, the CDR3 is TGTGCCAGCAGCCTCCGGAGGCGGGGAATGGGTGATACGCAGTATTTT.

This rearrangement joins TRBV7-2 to TRBJ2-5; a weak D match, TRBD1 (6 bases). Germline CDR1 and CDR2: SGHTA and FQGNSA. V lost 1 base to trimming and J lost 5 bases, with 23 bases between them. The length of the CDR3 is 18 residues. The chain's CDR3 is CASSLVGGARGGRETQYF. The CDR3 bases are TGTGCCAGCAGCTTAGTGGGTGGGGCCAGAGGGGGACGGGAGACCCAGTACTTC.

V gene TRBV7-6 combines with J gene TRBJ1-2, with TRBD1 as a possible D gene (6 bases). This CDR3 contains 15 residues. Per the germline V gene, CDR1 is SGHVS and CDR2 is FNYEAQ. V lost 5 bases and J lost 4, with 17 bases in between. CDR3 in DNA: TGTGCCAGCAGCACAGGGCCGCCCCGAGGCTATGGCTACACCTTC. Its translation is CASSTGPPRGYGYTF.

The J gene is TRBJ1-1, the V gene TRBV20-1; no reliable D call. CDR3 length: 11 amino acids. V lost 3 bases and J 7 bases, leaving 9 bases between the germline ends. Germline CDR1 reads DFQATT; CDR2 reads SNEGSKA (reference sequence). DNA of the CDR3: TGCAGTGCTAGTCGCGGGGTTGAAGCTTTCTTT. Its translation: CSASRGVEAFF.

V usage is TRBV6-5 and J usage is TRBJ2-7; TRBD2 matches 8 bases. After removal of 6 bases from V and 3 bases from J, the junction contained 10 bases not matched to a gene. Germline CDR1 reads MNHEY; CDR2 reads SVGAGI. This CDR3 has 15 amino acids. As DNA, the CDR3 is TGTGCCAGCAGACCTGGCGGTAGCGGGAACTACGAGCAGTACTTC. It is translated as CASRPGGSGNYEQYF.

V usage is TRBV6-1 and J usage is TRBJ2-7; possibly TRBD2 for D (5 bases). The CDR3 totals 14 residues. Germline CDR1 reads MNHNS; CDR2 reads SASEGT. V shed 6 bases and J shed 4 bases, with 16 bases lying between them. The CDR3 nucleotides are TGTGCCAGCAGACTGGCTCTCGAGGGTTACGAGCAGTACTTC. Protein product: CASRLALEGYEQYF.

CDR3 protein: CASSPRDRAYSNQPQHF. CDR3 nucleotide sequence: TGTGCCAGTAGCCCTCGGGACAGGGCTTATAGCAATCAGCCCCAGCATTTT. The chain links TRBV19 to TRBJ1-5, with TRBD1 matching 9 bases. The CDR3 totals 17 residues. Germline trimming cut 6 bases from V and 0 bases from J; bases unmatched to any gene: 9. Looked up from germline, CDR1 is LNHDA and CDR2 is SQIVND (reference sequence).

CDR3 sequence: CASSQDNRLAGGLKNIQYF. CDR3 nucleotide sequence: TGTGCCAGCAGCCAAGATAACCGCCTAGCGGGGGGGCTCAAAAACATTCAGTACTTC. The chain recombines TRBV4-2 with TRBJ2-4; 12 bases agree with TRBD2. The CDR3 covers 19 residues. Trimming took 0 bases from V and 3 from J; bases not matched to a gene: 9. From germline, CDR1 is LGHNA and CDR2 YNFKEQ.